Listed below are T cell receptor beta chains from one sample, sequenced in a study of blood T cell repertoires in COVID-19. The protocol was immunoSEQ multiplex PCR, while the TCRdb copy is restricted to in-frame clones and leaves out a portion. The top ten hold roughly 17% of the sample, which has around 130,000 clones, 80% seen once. The sequencing input was peripheral blood. Receptors were obtained from a man aged 55 to 70 with active or convalescent COVID-19. Each CDR3 is given with its conserved first and last residue. A D gene is named only where the DNA matches it firmly. Only part of the rows carry a size: once, few, many, or a class if the clone is expanded.

clone size: NA; D gene: NA; V gene: TRBV7-3; J gene: TRBJ2-2; CDR3 DNA: TGTGCCAGCAGCTTATCTCGAGACTCCTCCGGGGAGCTGTTTTTT; CDR3 protein: CASSLSRDSSGELFF
clone size: NA; D gene: NA; V gene: TRBV18; J gene: TRBJ2-1; CDR3 DNA: TGTGCCAGCTCACAAATCGCGGGGCGGGCCTCTTACAATGAGCAGTTCTTC; CDR3 protein: CASSQIAGRASYNEQFF
clone size: NA; D gene: NA; V gene: TRBV14; J gene: TRBJ1-5; CDR3 DNA: TGTGCCAGCAGCCGCGGGGGGGGACAGCCCCAGCATTTT; CDR3 protein: CASSRGGGQPQHF
clone size: NA; D gene: TRBD1; V gene: TRBV19; J gene: TRBJ2-7; CDR3 DNA: TGTGCCAGCAGCCACCCCGGGACAGCATACGAGCAGTACTTC; CDR3 protein: CASSHPGTAYEQYF
clone size: NA; D gene: TRBD1; V gene: TRBV11-3; J gene: TRBJ1-1; CDR3 DNA: TGTGCCAGCAGCTTAACTACAGGGGGGCACACTGAAGCTTTCTTT; CDR3 protein: CASSLTTGGHTEAFF
clone size: NA; D gene: NA; V gene: TRBV28; J gene: TRBJ2-3; CDR3 DNA: TGTGCCAGCAGTTCTAGCGTCGATACGCAGTATTTT; CDR3 protein: CASSSSVDTQYF
clone size: NA; D gene: TRBD2; V gene: TRBV10-3; J gene: TRBJ2-1; CDR3 DNA: TGTGCCATCAGTGAGTCCGGCGGGAGGGCTTCGAATGAGCAGTTCTTC; CDR3 protein: CAISESGGRASNEQFF
clone size: NA; D gene: TRBD1; V gene: TRBV6-2/TRBV6-3; J gene: TRBJ1-1; CDR3 DNA: TGTGCCAGCAGTTACTCGAGGGATCCCGACAGGGCCGGGAACACTGAAGCTTTCTTT; CDR3 protein: CASSYSRDPDRAGNTEAFF
clone size: NA; D gene: TRBD1; V gene: TRBV24-1; J gene: TRBJ2-1; CDR3 DNA: TGTGCCACCAGTGACTATGGGACAGGGAGAGACAATGAGCAGTTCTTC; CDR3 protein: CATSDYGTGRDNEQFF
clone size: NA; D gene: TRBD1; V gene: TRBV18; J gene: TRBJ1-4; CDR3 DNA: TGTGCCAGCTCGCCCTCACAGGGGAATGAAAAACTGTTTTTT; CDR3 protein: CASSPSQGNEKLFF
clone size: few; D gene: TRBD1; V gene: TRBV12-5; J gene: TRBJ1-5; CDR3 DNA: TGTGCTAGTGGTTTGGTAAGTGACAGGGGCGTAGGCCAGCCCCAGCATTTT; CDR3 protein: CASGLVSDRGVGQPQHF
clone size: NA; D gene: TRBD2; V gene: TRBV5-4; J gene: TRBJ2-7; CDR3 DNA: TGTGCCAGCAGCTTGCCGGGAGGGGACTACGAGCAGTACTTC; CDR3 protein: CASSLPGGDYEQYF
clone size: NA; D gene: TRBD2; V gene: TRBV14; J gene: TRBJ2-1; CDR3 DNA: TGTGCCAGCAGCCGGCCCGGACTAGCGGGAGCGGGGGAGCAGTTCTTC; CDR3 protein: CASSRPGLAGAGEQFF
clone size: NA; D gene: NA; V gene: TRBV7-3; J gene: TRBJ2-2; CDR3 DNA: TGTGCCAGCAGCTTAAATCGGAGAGCTACGAACACCGGGGAGCTGTTTTTT; CDR3 protein: CASSLNRRATNTGELFF
clone size: NA; D gene: NA; V gene: TRBV11-2; J gene: TRBJ1-5; CDR3 DNA: TGTGCCAGCAGCTTTCCTCCTCTGACAGACCATCAGCCCCAGCATTTT; CDR3 protein: CASSFPPLTDHQPQHF
clone size: NA; D gene: TRBD1; V gene: TRBV28; J gene: TRBJ1-3; CDR3 DNA: TGTGCCAGCAGCCTTGACAGGGCGGTGTATGGAAACACCATATATTTT; CDR3 protein: CASSLDRAVYGNTIYF
clone size: NA; D gene: TRBD2; V gene: TRBV5-5; J gene: TRBJ2-3; CDR3 DNA: TGTGCCAGCAGCTTGCCACTGGTGGGAGGGCCTCTAACAGATACGCAGTATTTT; CDR3 protein: CASSLPLVGGPLTDTQYF
clone size: NA; D gene: NA; V gene: TRBV20-1; J gene: TRBJ1-3; CDR3 DNA: TGCAGTGCTAGTAGGACAGCGCAACTCTCTGGAAACACCATATATTTT; CDR3 protein: CSASRTAQLSGNTIYF
clone size: NA; D gene: NA; V gene: TRBV5-1; J gene: TRBJ1-2; CDR3 DNA: TGCGCCAGCAGCCCGGGAGTGACCTATGGCTACACCTTC; CDR3 protein: CASSPGVTYGYTF
clone size: NA; D gene: NA; V gene: TRBV12-5; J gene: TRBJ2-3; CDR3 DNA: TGTGCTAGTGGTTACTCAATGGATACGCAGTATTTT; CDR3 protein: CASGYSMDTQYF
clone size: NA; D gene: NA; V gene: TRBV9; J gene: TRBJ1-2; CDR3 DNA: TGTGCCAGCAGCGTAAGGGGCCGAGAAGACTATGGCTACACCTTC; CDR3 protein: CASSVRGREDYGYTF
clone size: NA; D gene: TRBD2; V gene: TRBV6-2/TRBV6-3; J gene: TRBJ2-7; CDR3 DNA: TGTGCCAGCAGTAAAAGCGGGAGAGGTTACGAGCAGTACTTC; CDR3 protein: CASSKSGRGYEQYF
clone size: NA; D gene: NA; V gene: TRBV7-9; J gene: TRBJ2-6; CDR3 DNA: TGTGCCAGCAGTCCCCCTTACTCTGGGGCCAACGTCCTGACTTTC; CDR3 protein: CASSPPYSGANVLTF
clone size: NA; D gene: NA; V gene: TRBV6-1; J gene: TRBJ1-2; CDR3 DNA: TGTGCCAGCAGTGAAAAAGGGGTCAGGGGCCTGCATGGCTACACCTTC; CDR3 protein: CASSEKGVRGLHGYTF
clone size: NA; D gene: NA; V gene: TRBV4-1; J gene: TRBJ1-3; CDR3 DNA: TGCGCCAGCAGCCAAGGCAGGGGATACGGAAACACCATATATTTT; CDR3 protein: CASSQGRGYGNTIYF
clone size: NA; D gene: NA; V gene: TRBV4-1; J gene: TRBJ2-7; CDR3 DNA: TGCGCCAGCAGCCGTTCAGGAGGCAGCAACTACGAGCAGTACTTC; CDR3 protein: CASSRSGGSNYEQYF
clone size: once; D gene: NA; V gene: TRBV4-3; J gene: TRBJ2-3; CDR3 DNA: TGCGCCAGCAGCCCCCGCGTCACTGGCACAGATACGCAGTATTTT; CDR3 protein: CASSPRVTGTDTQYF
clone size: NA; D gene: NA; V gene: TRBV28; J gene: TRBJ2-1; CDR3 DNA: TGTGCCAGCCGAGCGGCCTGGGGGGACAATGAGCAGTTCTTC; CDR3 protein: CASRAAWGDNEQFF
clone size: NA; D gene: NA; V gene: TRBV7-2; J gene: TRBJ2-5; CDR3 DNA: TGTGCCAGCAGCTTAGTTGGGGGGGAGACCCAGTACTTC; CDR3 protein: CASSLVGGETQYF
clone size: NA; D gene: NA; V gene: TRBV24-1; J gene: TRBJ2-5; CDR3 DNA: TGTGCCACCAGTGCCAGCGTTCAAGAGACCCAGTACTTC; CDR3 protein: CATSASVQETQYF
clone size: NA; D gene: NA; V gene: TRBV2; J gene: TRBJ1-1; CDR3 DNA: TGTGCCAGCGCGCCAGTGATCTCCAGGAAACAGAACACTGAAGCTTTCTTT; CDR3 protein: CASAPVISRKQNTEAFF
clone size: NA; D gene: NA; V gene: TRBV9; J gene: TRBJ2-7; CDR3 DNA: TGTGCCAGCAGCGCCAGGGGTTCCGAGCAGTACTTC; CDR3 protein: CASSARGSEQYF
clone size: NA; D gene: TRBD2; V gene: TRBV7-9; J gene: TRBJ2-7; CDR3 DNA: TGTGCCAGCAGCCCTCCCGGGACTAGCGAATTACCCTACGAGCAGTACTTC; CDR3 protein: CASSPPGTSELPYEQYF
clone size: NA; D gene: TRBD1; V gene: TRBV5-5; J gene: TRBJ1-3; CDR3 DNA: TGTGCCAGCAGCCAAAGGACAGGGCTAGGAAACACCATATATTTT; CDR3 protein: CASSQRTGLGNTIYF
clone size: many; D gene: TRBD1; V gene: TRBV5-6; J gene: TRBJ1-1; CDR3 DNA: TGTGCCAGCAGCAATCTTGGGACAGGAGCTGAAAAGGGCACTGAAGCTTTCTTT; CDR3 protein: CASSNLGTGAEKGTEAFF
clone size: NA; D gene: TRBD2; V gene: TRBV7-9; J gene: TRBJ2-3; CDR3 DNA: TGTGCCAGCAGCGGCACTAGCGGGAGGGCCAGGAGAGATACGCAGTATTTT; CDR3 protein: CASSGTSGRARRDTQYF
clone size: NA; D gene: NA; V gene: TRBV3-1/TRBV3-2; J gene: TRBJ1-3; CDR3 DNA: TGTGCCAGCAGCCAAGGGGCGAGCTCTGGAAACACCATATATTTT; CDR3 protein: CASSQGASSGNTIYF
clone size: NA; D gene: NA; V gene: TRBV7-3; J gene: TRBJ1-1; CDR3 DNA: TGTGCCAGCAGCGTCGACAGCTCATATCCCACTGAAGCTTTCTTT; CDR3 protein: CASSVDSSYPTEAFF